The clone carrying this T cell receptor beta chain was seen many times. Its specificity is not known. The data were taken from a study of T cells in Graves' hyperthyroidism and ophthalmopathy. It was RNA transcripts that yielded the amplified TCR beta CDR3 regions. The primer set for the first-round RT-PCR of the TCR CDR3 was HTBI. MiXCR, applied by TCRdb to the multiplex PCR reads, yields one record per CDR3 protein. The sample has 300,000 to 450,000 distinct CDR3 sequences, approximately 13% seen once. Hyperthyroidism had been newly diagnosed in patients aged 18 to 65, and its duration was under 2 months. 10 ml fresh peripheral blood yielded the PBMCs. Germline-derived CDR1 and CDR2 are MNHNS and SASEGT. CDR3 length: 15 residues. Between the trimmed V and J ends, which lost 3 bases and 0 bases, there was a span of 9 bases. Broader study findings: Blood samples included most of the expanded thyroid clonotypes exceeding 0.001. In the analysis, a 13 V-J model separated ophthalmopathy from stable hyperthyroidism.

The receptor comes from a woman in her sixties or seventies with Graves' hyperthyroidism. Sequenced: blood. The rearrangement uses TRBV6-1 and TRBJ1-5; the D is unclear. Here the CDR3 DNA reads TGTGCCAGCAGTGACACCGGGAGTAGCAATCAGCCCCAGCATTTT. Protein: CASSDTGSSNQPQHF.